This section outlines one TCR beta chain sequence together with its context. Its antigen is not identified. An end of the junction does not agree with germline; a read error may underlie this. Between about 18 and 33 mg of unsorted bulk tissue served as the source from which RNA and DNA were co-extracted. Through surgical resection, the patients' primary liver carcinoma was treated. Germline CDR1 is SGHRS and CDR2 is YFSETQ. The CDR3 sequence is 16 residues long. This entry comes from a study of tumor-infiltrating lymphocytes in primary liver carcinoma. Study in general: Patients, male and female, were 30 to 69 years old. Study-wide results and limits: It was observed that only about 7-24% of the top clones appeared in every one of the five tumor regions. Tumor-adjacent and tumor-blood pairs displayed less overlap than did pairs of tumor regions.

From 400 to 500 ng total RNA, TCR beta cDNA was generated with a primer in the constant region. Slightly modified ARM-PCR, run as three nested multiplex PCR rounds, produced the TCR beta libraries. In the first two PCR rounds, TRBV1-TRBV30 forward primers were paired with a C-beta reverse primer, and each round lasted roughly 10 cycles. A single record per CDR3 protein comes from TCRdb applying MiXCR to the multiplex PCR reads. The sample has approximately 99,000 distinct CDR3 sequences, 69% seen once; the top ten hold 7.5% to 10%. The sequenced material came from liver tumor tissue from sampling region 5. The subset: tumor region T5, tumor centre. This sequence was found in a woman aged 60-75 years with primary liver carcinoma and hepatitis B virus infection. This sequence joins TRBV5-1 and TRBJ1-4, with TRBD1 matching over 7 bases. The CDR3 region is CASSAGQEGTNEKLFF. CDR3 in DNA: TGTGCCAGCAGCGCTGGACAGGAAGGAACTAATGAAAAACTGTTTTTT.